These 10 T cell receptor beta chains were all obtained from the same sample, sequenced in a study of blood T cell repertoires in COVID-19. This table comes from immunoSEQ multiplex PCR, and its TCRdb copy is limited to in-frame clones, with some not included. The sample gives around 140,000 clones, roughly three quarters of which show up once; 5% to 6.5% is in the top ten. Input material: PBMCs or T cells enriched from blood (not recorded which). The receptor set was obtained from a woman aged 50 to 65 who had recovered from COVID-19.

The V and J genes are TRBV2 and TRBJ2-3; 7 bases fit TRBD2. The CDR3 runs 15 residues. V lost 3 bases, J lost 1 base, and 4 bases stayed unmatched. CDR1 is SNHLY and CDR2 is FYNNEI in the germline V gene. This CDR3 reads CASSDKRGGTDTQYF. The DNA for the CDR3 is TGTGCCAGCAGTGATAAACGGGGGGGCACAGATACGCAGTATTTT. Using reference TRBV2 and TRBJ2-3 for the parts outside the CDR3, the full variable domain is EPEVTQTPSHQVTQMGQEVILRCVPISNHLYFYWYRQILGQKVEFLVSFYNNEISEKSEIFDDQFSVERPDGSNFTLKIRSTKLEDSAMYFCASSDKRGGTDTQYFGPGTRLTVL.

The CDR3 bases are TGTGCCAGCAGTCGCCGTGGAGGGCGCCCTGAAGCTTTCTTT. It yields the protein CASSRRGGRPEAFF. J is TRBJ1-1 and V is TRBV27; no clear D. V lost 5 bases and J 6 bases, leaving 16 bases between the germline ends. In germline, CDR1 is MNHEY, CDR2 SMNVEV (reference sequence). This CDR3 comprises 14 residues.

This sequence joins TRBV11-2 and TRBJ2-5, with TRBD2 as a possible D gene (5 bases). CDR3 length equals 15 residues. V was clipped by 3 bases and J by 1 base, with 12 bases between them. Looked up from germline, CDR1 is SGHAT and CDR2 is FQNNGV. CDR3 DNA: TGTGCCAGCAGCTTGGGTGGGCTAGCCCAAGAGACCCAGTACTTC. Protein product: CASSLGGLAQETQYF.

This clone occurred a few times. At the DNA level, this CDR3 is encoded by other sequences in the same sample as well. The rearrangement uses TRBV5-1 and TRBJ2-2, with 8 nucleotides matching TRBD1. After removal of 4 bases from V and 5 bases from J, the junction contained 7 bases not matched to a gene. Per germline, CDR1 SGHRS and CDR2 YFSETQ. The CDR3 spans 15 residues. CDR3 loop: CASSPGTGGTGELFF. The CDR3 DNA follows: TGCGCCAGCAGCCCCGGGACAGGAGGGACCGGGGAGCTGTTTTTT. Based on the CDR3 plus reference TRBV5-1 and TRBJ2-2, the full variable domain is KAGVTQTPRYLIKTRGQQVTLSCSPISGHRSVSWYQQTPGQGLQFLFEYFSETQRNKGNFPGRFSGRQFSNSRSEMNVSTLELGDSALYLCASSPGTGGTGELFFGEGSRLTVL.

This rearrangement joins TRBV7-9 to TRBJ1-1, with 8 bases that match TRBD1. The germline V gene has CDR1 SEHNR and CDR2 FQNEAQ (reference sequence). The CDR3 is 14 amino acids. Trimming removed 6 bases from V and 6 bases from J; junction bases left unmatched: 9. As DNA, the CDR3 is TGTGCCAGCAGTGGTACGACAGGGGCGGCTGAAGCTTTCTTT. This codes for CASSGTTGAAEAFF.

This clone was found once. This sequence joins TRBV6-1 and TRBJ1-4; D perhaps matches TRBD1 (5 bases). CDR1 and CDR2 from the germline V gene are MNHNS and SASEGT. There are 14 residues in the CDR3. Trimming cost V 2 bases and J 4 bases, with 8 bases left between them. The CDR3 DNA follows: TGTGCCAGCAGTGAAAGACAGCGTAATGAAAAACTGTTTTTT. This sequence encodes CASSERQRNEKLFF.

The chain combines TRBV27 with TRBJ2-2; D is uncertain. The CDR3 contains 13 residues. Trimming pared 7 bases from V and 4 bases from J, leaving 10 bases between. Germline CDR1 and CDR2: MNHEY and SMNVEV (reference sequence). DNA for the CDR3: TGTGCCAGCACCCCCCGGTTCACCGGGGAGCTGTTTTTT. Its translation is CASTPRFTGELFF.

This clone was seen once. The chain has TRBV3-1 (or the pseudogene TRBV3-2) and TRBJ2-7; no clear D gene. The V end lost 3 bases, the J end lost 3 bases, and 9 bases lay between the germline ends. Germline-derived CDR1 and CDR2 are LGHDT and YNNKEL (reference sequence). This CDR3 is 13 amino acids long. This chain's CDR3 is CASSHLDRYEQYF. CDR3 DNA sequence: TGTGCCAGCAGCCATCTAGACCGCTACGAGCAGTACTTC.

The CDR3 protein is CASSHRGTNEKLFF. The DNA for the CDR3 is TGCGCCAGCAGCCACAGGGGGACTAATGAAAAACTGTTTTTT. The V and J genes are TRBV5-1 and TRBJ1-4; TRBD1 agrees at 8 bases. The V segment lost 4 bases and the J segment 2 bases; nucleotides outside the gene matches: 1. Germline lookup yields CDR1 SGHRS and CDR2 YFSETQ. This CDR3 region has 14 residues.

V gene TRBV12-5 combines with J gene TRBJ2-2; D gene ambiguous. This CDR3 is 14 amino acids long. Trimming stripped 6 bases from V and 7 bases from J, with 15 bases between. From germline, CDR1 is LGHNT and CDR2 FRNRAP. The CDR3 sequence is CASGSGGFIGELFF. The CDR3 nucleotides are TGTGCTAGTGGGAGTGGCGGTTTTATCGGGGAGCTGTTTTTT.